The present entry profiles one TCR beta chain with its context. Its cognate antigen is unknown. This sample is part of a study of T cells after yellow fever vaccination. Study at large: Fractions with few cells were prepared using SMART-Seq v4 Ultra Low Input.

The germline gives CDR1 MNHEY, CDR2 SMNVEV (reference sequence). Trimming at V came to 10 bases and at J to 7 bases, leaving 3 bases not matched to a gene. The CDR3 is 12 amino acids. UMIs were added to TCR cDNA along with a universal primer site when it was made by 5'RACE template switching. TCRdb reanalysed the 5' RACE reads using MiXCR and keeps one entry per CDR3 protein. The table lists hundreds of thousands of distinct CDR3 sequences, 10% to 15% of them singletons. Findings and caveats of the study: Peak timing came faster in the weaker secondary response, day 5 versus 15.

The chain combines TRBV27 with TRBJ2-4; 11 bases agree with TRBD2. The receptor was isolated from a man aged 25 to 40 who received the YFV17D yellow fever vaccine. The input for sequencing was PBMCs, taken on the day of the yellow fever booster vaccination. The CDR3 nucleotides are TGTGCCATTCGGACTAGCGGGAACATTCAGTACTTC. Protein product: CAIRTSGNIQYF.